A selection of T cell receptor beta chains follows, all from one sample in a study of cytotoxic CD8 clonotypes in ibrutinib-treated CLL. Profiled with immunoSEQ multiplex PCR; TCRdb holds only in-frame clones, not every one. This table holds about 160,000 clones, about four fifths found once. The sequencing here drew on PBMCs, taken after 24 months of ibrutinib treatment. These receptor sequences come from a human donor with chronic lymphocytic leukemia. The CDR3 runs from the conserved cysteine through the conserved F or W. Each record gives: D gene, V gene, clone size, J gene, CDR3 DNA, CDR3 protein. The D gene is left open where the match is weak. A row's size may be missing; if present it is once, few, many or a size class.

.	TRBV7-9	.	TRBJ1-5	TGTGCCAGCAGCCCATTGTCGGGGAATCAGCCCCAGCATTTT	CASSPLSGNQPQHF
.	TRBV5-8	.	TRBJ2-3	TGTGCCAGCAGCTTGGGGACTGGCACAGATACGCAGTATTTT	CASSLGTGTDTQYF
.	TRBV5-1	.	TRBJ1-1	TGCGCCAGCAGCTTGGTAGTGGGAGCTGAAGCTTTCTTT	CASSLVVGAEAFF
TRBD1	TRBV11-3	.	TRBJ1-6	TGTGCCAGCAGCGCCCGGACAGGGGGCCTTTCACCCCTCCACTTT	CASSARTGGLSPLHF
TRBD1	TRBV2	.	TRBJ1-2	TGTGCCAGCAGTGAGAGGTTGGGGACAGGGGCTGTGAGCTATGGCTACACCTTC	CASSERLGTGAVSYGYTF
TRBD2	TRBV27	.	TRBJ2-7	TGTGCCAGCAGTTTAAAGGGGACTAGCAGCTACGAGCAGTACTTC	CASSLKGTSSYEQYF
TRBD1	TRBV6-5	.	TRBJ2-7	TGTGCCAGCCTCGGACAGGGGGTCTACGAGCAGTACTTC	CASLGQGVYEQYF
.	TRBV9	.	TRBJ2-1	TGTGCCAGCAGCGTACAGGGGTTTACCTACAATGAGCAGTTCTTC	CASSVQGFTYNEQFF
.	TRBV18	.	TRBJ2-7	TGTGCCAGCTCACCAGGGGGGGCCCCCTCCAACGAGCAGTACTTC	CASSPGGAPSNEQYF
.	TRBV2	few	TRBJ2-7	TGTGCCAGCAGTGAAGGGGAGCAGTACTTC	CASSEGEQYF
.	TRBV7-2	.	TRBJ1-4	TGTGCCAGCAGCTTACACAGGGCAACTAATGAAAAACTGTTTTTT	CASSLHRATNEKLFF
.	TRBV7-3	.	TRBJ1-2	TGTGCCAGCAGCGAACAACCTCTGGCTAACTATGGCTACACCTTC	CASSEQPLANYGYTF
TRBD1	TRBV6-5	.	TRBJ1-2	TGTGCCAGCAGACCTATCTACAGGGGGAGTGGCTACACCTTC	CASRPIYRGSGYTF
TRBD1	TRBV7-9	once	TRBJ1-6	TGTGCCAGCATCCACCGGGACAGGGGGCATGATTCACCCCTCCACTTT	CASIHRDRGHDSPLHF
.	TRBV28	.	TRBJ1-4	TGTGCCAGCAGTTCGCTCGGACGGGGAAATGAAAAACTGTTTTTT	CASSSLGRGNEKLFF
TRBD2	TRBV7-2	.	TRBJ2-7	TGTGCCAGCAGCTTACTAGCGGGAACCTACGAGCAGTACTTC	CASSLLAGTYEQYF
.	TRBV9	once	TRBJ2-3	TGTGCCAGCACCCCCAAGATGGGGCAGTTTGTGGATACGCAGTATTTT	CASTPKMGQFVDTQYF
.	TRBV6-1	.	TRBJ1-3	TGTGCCAGCAAGGGGTCTAGCTCTGGAAACACCATATATTTT	CASKGSSSGNTIYF
TRBD2	TRBV9	.	TRBJ2-1	TGTGCCAGCAGCGGGACTAGCGGAAGATACTCCTACAATGAGCAGTTCTTC	CASSGTSGRYSYNEQFF
.	TRBV2	.	TRBJ1-6	TGTGCCAGCAGTGGAGGCAGGGAGAATTCACCCCTCCACTTT	CASSGGRENSPLHF
.	TRBV6-6	.	TRBJ2-2	TGTGCCAGCAGTCCGCGTCGCACCGGGGAGCTGTTTTTT	CASSPRRTGELFF
.	TRBV5-1	few	TRBJ2-2	TGCGCCAGCAGCTTCAGATGGGGCACCGGGGAGCTGTTTTTT	CASSFRWGTGELFF
TRBD2	TRBV6-5	.	TRBJ2-1	TGTGCCAGCAGTTTTATACTAGCGTACTCCTACAATGAGCAGTTCTTC	CASSFILAYSYNEQFF
TRBD1	TRBV25-1	.	TRBJ2-7	TGTGCCAGCAGTGAATTGCCGGGACAGGGATCCTACGAGCAGTACTTC	CASSELPGQGSYEQYF
.	TRBV9	.	TRBJ2-7	TGTGCCAGCAGCGTAACTACGGGAGTAGGCGAGCAGTACTTC	CASSVTTGVGEQYF
TRBD1	TRBV6-5	.	TRBJ2-7	TGTGCCAGCAGACCCCGCCGGGACAGAGACGAGCAGTACTTC	CASRPRRDRDEQYF
.	TRBV6-5	once	TRBJ2-7	TGTGCCAGCAGTTACGCGACTGGCGGCTCCTACGAGCAGTACTTC	CASSYATGGSYEQYF
TRBD1	TRBV5-5	.	TRBJ2-6	TGTGCCAGCAGCTTGTACCAGGGGGCATCTGGGGCCAACGTCCTGACTTTC	CASSLYQGASGANVLTF
TRBD1	TRBV7-8	.	TRBJ1-3	TGTGCCAGCAGCTTAGGGGGACAGGTCTCTGGAAACACCATATATTTT	CASSLGGQVSGNTIYF
TRBD1	TRBV19	few	TRBJ2-7	TGTGCCAGTAGTAGAGAGTCGGACAGGGGAGGCTACGAGCAGTACTTC	CASSRESDRGGYEQYF
TRBD2	TRBV9	few	TRBJ2-3	TGTGCCAGCGGGCGGGGGGCTGAAGATACGCAGTATTTT	CASGRGAEDTQYF
TRBD1	TRBV14	.	TRBJ2-3	TGTGCCAGCAGCCAAGGGACAGGCCCTCCTAGCACAGATACGCAGTATTTT	CASSQGTGPPSTDTQYF
.	TRBV7-9	once	TRBJ1-2	TGTGCCAGCAGCTTGGTAACTGACTATGGCTACACCTTC	CASSLVTDYGYTF
.	TRBV6-1	.	TRBJ2-7	TGTGCCAGCAGTACAAACTACGAGCAGTACTTC	CASSTNYEQYF
TRBD1	TRBV6-1	few	TRBJ2-2	TGTGCCAGCAGCCGAGGGACAGGGGGAACGGGGGAGCTGTTTTTT	CASSRGTGGTGELFF
.	TRBV30	few	TRBJ1-3	TGTGCCTGGAGCGAGTCTGGGAACACCATATATTTT	CAWSESGNTIYF
TRBD1	TRBV6-7	.	TRBJ2-1	TGTGCCAGCAGTCCCCGGACAGGGGTTCGTGAGCAGTTCTTC	CASSPRTGVREQFF
TRBD2	TRBV5-6	.	TRBJ2-7	TGTGCCAGCAGCTCGTTCAAACGACTAGCGGTCGTAGGAGAGCAGTACTTC	CASSSFKRLAVVGEQYF
.	TRBV28	once	TRBJ1-1	TGTGCCAGCAGTTTAATACAGATGAACACTGAAGCTTTCTTT	CASSLIQMNTEAFF
TRBD1	TRBV5-1	.	TRBJ1-3	TGCGCCAGCAGCTTTCGACAGGGAGGCCTCCTCTCTGGAAACACCATATATTTT	CASSFRQGGLLSGNTIYF
.	TRBV7-3	once	TRBJ1-3	TGTGCCAGCAGCCGATACTCTGGAAACACCATATATTTT	CASSRYSGNTIYF
TRBD1	TRBV18	.	TRBJ1-2	TGTGCCAGCTCACCAAGGGACAGGGGGTACTATGGCTACACCTTC	CASSPRDRGYYGYTF
TRBD2	TRBV7-2	.	TRBJ2-7	TGTGCCAGCATCACCTCTAGCGGACCCTACGAGCAGTACTTC	CASITSSGPYEQYF
.	TRBV7-2	.	TRBJ2-7	TGTGCCAGCAGCTCCCAAGGTGTTGGGAGCTCCTACGAGCAGTACTTC	CASSSQGVGSSYEQYF
.	TRBV7-2	.	TRBJ1-3	TGTGCCAGCAGCGCCGGGGGGGTCTCTGGAAACACCATATATTTT	CASSAGGVSGNTIYF
TRBD2	TRBV18	.	TRBJ2-7	TGTGCCAGCTCACCGGAGGGACTAGCGCGCCCCTACGAGCAGTACTTC	CASSPEGLARPYEQYF
.	TRBV10-3	once	TRBJ1-1	TGTGCCATCAGTGAGTCGGGCGGGTTGAACACTGAAGCTTTCTTT	CAISESGGLNTEAFF
TRBD1	TRBV28	.	TRBJ1-5	TGTGCCAGCAGCCGGACAGGGGGATTTCAAATTCAGCCCCAGCATTTT	CASSRTGGFQIQPQHF
TRBD1	TRBV29-1	.	TRBJ1-5	TGCAGCGCCCAGACAGGGAGCAATCAGCCCCAGCATTTT	CSAQTGSNQPQHF
TRBD2	TRBV11-2	.	TRBJ2-3	TGTGCCAGCAGCCCCAGGACTAGGATCACAGATACGCAGTATTTT	CASSPRTRITDTQYF
.	TRBV18	.	TRBJ1-5	TGTGCCAGCTCGGTAGACTATAGCAATCAGCCCCAGCATTTT	CASSVDYSNQPQHF
TRBD1	TRBV25-1	.	TRBJ2-7	TGTGCCAGCAGGAACGACAGGGTACCCTACGAGCAGTACTTC	CASRNDRVPYEQYF